Shown below are 5 T cell receptor beta chains from a single sample sequenced in a study of cytomegalovirus exposure and HLA in healthy donors. PCR amplification relied on 60 Vbeta primers (plus 13 Jbeta primers). Some clones are missing from TCRdb's copy, which holds only in-frame ones; the method was immunoSEQ multiplex PCR. The repertoire has over 110,000 clones, approximately 80% of them found once; the top ten carry about 6.8%. Sequencing was performed on PBMCs. The source of these receptors is a woman aged 40 to 50 in good health and CMV-seropositive.

V gene TRBV6-5 combines with J gene TRBJ1-1, with D possibly TRBD1 on 5 matching bases. The CDR3 is made up of 12 amino acids. V was cut by 0 bases and J by 11 bases, with 10 bases left in between. Germline V gene data show CDR1 as MNHEY and CDR2 as SVGAGI. The CDR3 spells CASSYSGGRAFF. The CDR3 DNA is TGTGCCAGCAGTTACTCGGGGGGGAGGGCTTTCTTT.

The V call is TRBV10-3, the J call TRBJ1-1, with 8 bases identical to TRBD1. The CDR3 has 14 residues. CDR1 is ENHRY, CDR2 SYGVKD, per germline. The junction had 11 bases not matched to a gene; V was cut back by 8 bases and J by 6 bases. CDR3 DNA sequence: TGTGCCATCGCCGCGACAGGGGCCGGGGCTGAAGCTTTCTTT. Translation gives CAIAATGAGAEAFF.

V usage is TRBV6-5 and J usage is TRBJ1-2; no definite D call. The V gene lost 5 bases and the J gene lost 6 bases, with 10 bases spanning the gap. The length of the CDR3 is 12 residues. The germline gives CDR1 MNHEY, CDR2 SVGAGI. The CDR3 is CASSRTEDGYTF. The CDR3, as DNA: TGTGCCAGCAGTAGGACGGAGGATGGCTACACCTTC.

J is TRBJ2-1 and V is TRBV19, with 10 nucleotides matching TRBD2. With 6 bases clipped from V and 4 bases from J, the junction kept 6 bases outside the gene matches. The germline CDR1 and CDR2 sequences are LNHDA and SQIVND (reference sequence). This CDR3 has 15 residues. The CDR3 loop is CASSAGLAHYNEQFF. The CDR3 nucleotides are TGTGCCAGTAGCGCGGGACTAGCGCATTACAATGAGCAGTTCTTC.

The DNA of the CDR3 is TGTGCCAGCAGCCCGCACGGGAACACTGAAGCTTTCTTT. It yields the protein CASSPHGNTEAFF. The gene calls are TRBV11-3 and TRBJ1-1; D unresolved. Trimming removed 5 bases from V and 1 base from J, with 8 bases in between. The CDR3 totals 13 residues. Germline V gene lookup returns CDR1 SGHNT and CDR2 YENEEA.